This T cell receptor beta chain was observed in a study of response to subunit inactivated influenza vaccine. Study-wide points: Few new T cells, the authors suggested, are recruited by each seasonal influenza vaccination.

V was pared by 5 bases and J by 7 bases, with 5 bases between. Germline CDR1 and CDR2: LNHNV and YYDKDF (reference sequence). The CDR3 length is 11 residues. A few counts support this clonotype. Its antigen is not known. TCRdb re-called the RT-PCR reads with MiXCR, one entry per CDR3 protein. The table has a few hundred thousand distinct CDR3 sequences, approximately 23% seen once; the top ten hold under 13%. Source: PBMCs from blood, taken approximately 20 months after vaccination. This chain joins TRBV15 and TRBJ2-2; D call uncertain. This sequence originates from a man aged 50 to 69 who received an inactivated influenza vaccine. The CDR3 coding sequence is TGTGCCACCAGCCTTCTCGGGGAGCTGTTTTTT. This codes for CATSLLGELFF. The full variable domain, its missing parts supplied by reference TRBV15 and TRBJ2-2, is DAMVIQNPRYQVTQFGKPVTLSCSQTLNHNVMYWYQQKSSQAPKLLFHYYDKDFNNEADTPDNFQSRRPNTSFCFLDIRSPGLGDTAMYLCATSLLGELFFGEGSRLTVL.